The 20 T cell receptor beta chains listed next were all sequenced from one sample in a study of T cell responses to AZD1222 COVID-19 vaccine. Sequencing was performed with immunoSEQ multiplex PCR; in TCRdb, only in-frame clones are kept and a portion is missing. The data contain some 200,000 clones, approximately 93% of them singletons. Sample: peripheral blood, taken on day 0 of AZD1222 vaccination. The receptor set was obtained from an adult in good health.

This chain links TRBV18 with TRBJ2-7, with 8 positions matching TRBD2. The CDR3 extends over 16 amino acids. Unmatched junction bases numbered 12, after V lost 5 bases and J lost 3 bases. Germline CDR1 and CDR2: KGHSH and LQKENI. DNA for the CDR3: TGTGCCAGCTCATCAGTAGCGGGACCTTTTAACTACGAGCAGTACTTC. Amino acid sequence: CASSSVAGPFNYEQYF.

V and J are TRBV18 and TRBJ1-1; D is ambiguous. This CDR3 contains 13 residues. Germline CDR1 KGHSH, CDR2 LQKENI. V was shortened by 3 bases and J by 4 bases, with 9 bases between the two germline ends. The CDR3 here is CASSPLPATEAFF. In nucleotides, the CDR3 is TGTGCCAGCTCACCCTTACCGGCCACTGAAGCTTTCTTT.

The rearrangement uses TRBV7-9 and TRBJ1-3; the D is unclear. CDR1 is SEHNR, CDR2 FQNEAQ, per germline (reference sequence). V lost 5 bases, J lost 0 bases, and 14 bases lay in between. The CDR3 runs 16 residues. This CDR3 is CASSPGGPVSGNTIYF. The CDR3, as DNA: TGTGCCAGCAGCCCGGGAGGCCCTGTCTCTGGAAACACCATATATTTT.

V is TRBV12-3 or TRBV12-4 and J is TRBJ2-1; D remains ambiguous. Trimming took 3 bases from V and 7 from J, leaving 7 bases between them. There are 12 residues in the CDR3. Here the CDR3 reads CASSFRVNEQFF. The CDR3 DNA follows: TGTGCCAGCAGTTTTAGGGTAAATGAGCAGTTCTTC.

J is TRBJ1-5 and V is TRBV3-1 (or the pseudogene TRBV3-2); 7 nucleotides align to TRBD1. The germline gives CDR1 LGHDT, CDR2 YNNKEL (reference sequence). The CDR3 spans 16 residues. V dropped 3 bases and J dropped 6; count of bases not matched to a gene: 11. CDR3 DNA: TGTGCCAGCAGCCAGAGCCCCGGGAGGGGGCCTCAGCCCCAGCATTTT. Translated: CASSQSPGRGPQPQHF.

The CDR3 nucleotides are TGCGCCAGCAGCTTGAACCCGTTAAGTATGAACACTGAAGCTTTCTTT. This translates into CASSLNPLSMNTEAFF. This chain uses TRBV5-1 with TRBJ1-1; D is uncertain. Trimming stripped 1 base from V and 0 bases from J, with 13 bases between. Per germline, CDR1 SGHRS and CDR2 YFSETQ. There are 16 residues in the CDR3.

The chain joins TRBV19 to TRBJ2-1; no clear D. Germline V gene data show CDR1 as LNHDA and CDR2 as SQIVND (reference sequence). CDR3 length equals 13 residues. Trimming took 7 bases from V and 7 from J, leaving 14 bases between them. The CDR3 spells CASNFLVGNEQFF. As DNA, the CDR3 is TGTGCCAGTAACTTCTTGGTGGGTAATGAGCAGTTCTTC.

V and J are TRBV10-3 and TRBJ1-1; D not certain. Per germline, CDR1 ENHRY and CDR2 SYGVKD. The CDR3 contains 15 residues. V lost 0 bases, J lost 6 bases, and 14 bases lay in between. CDR3 sequence: CAISESTNLGSEAFF. The CDR3 coding sequence is TGTGCCATCAGTGAGTCAACAAACCTCGGGTCTGAAGCTTTCTTT.

The chain recombines TRBV19 with TRBJ1-1, with no clear D. V was pared by 5 bases and J by 1 base, with 8 bases between. The CDR3 contains 13 residues. Germline V CDR1 and CDR2: LNHDA, SQIVND (reference sequence). This CDR3 is CASSDQQNTEAFF. As DNA, the CDR3 is TGTGCCAGTAGTGACCAGCAGAACACTGAAGCTTTCTTT.

The J gene is TRBJ2-3, the V gene TRBV27; 8 bases fit TRBD2. The CDR3 has 15 amino acids. The germline V gene encodes CDR1 MNHEY and CDR2 SMNVEV (reference sequence). Trimming cost V 5 bases and J 1 base; bases outside gene matches: 5. The CDR3 sequence: CASSIMTSGTDTQYF. CDR3 DNA: TGTGCCAGCAGTATAATGACTAGCGGCACAGATACGCAGTATTTT.

The chain links TRBV18 to TRBJ1-3; no reliable D call. Germline V gene sequence: CDR1 KGHSH, CDR2 LQKENI. The V gene lost 6 bases and the J gene lost 4 bases, with 16 bases spanning the gap. The CDR3 extends over 15 amino acids. The CDR3 sequence: CASSSSRVPGNTIYF. CDR3 in DNA: TGTGCCAGCTCCAGCTCTAGGGTCCCCGGAAACACCATATATTTT. Full variable domain (remainder filled in from reference TRBV18 and TRBJ1-3): NAGVMQNPRHLVRRRGQEARLRCSPMKGHSHVYWYRQLPEEGLKFMVYLQKENIIDESGMPKERFSAEFPKEGPSILRIQQVVRGDSAAYFCASSSSRVPGNTIYFGEGSWLTVV.

The rearrangement uses TRBV7-9 and TRBJ2-1, with 8 bases lining up with TRBD2. Germline V CDR1 and CDR2: SEHNR, FQNEAQ (reference sequence). Germline trimming cut 6 bases from V and 9 bases from J; bases unmatched to any gene: 16. The CDR3 consists of 16 residues. CDR3 protein: CASSPSPVERESEQFF. The CDR3 DNA reads TGTGCCAGCAGTCCTTCCCCGGTGGAGCGGGAGTCTGAGCAGTTCTTC.

The rearrangement links TRBV29-1 to TRBJ2-1, with 9 bases fitting TRBD2. The CDR3 extends over 18 amino acids. V lost 4 bases to trimming and J lost 3 bases; unmatched junction nucleotides: 16. Germline V gene lookup returns CDR1 SQVTM and CDR2 ANQGSEA. CDR3 nucleotides: TGCAGCGTTGTCCTTGACTATGCGGGAGGGGTAGACTACAATGAGCAGTTCTTC. It yields the protein CSVVLDYAGGVDYNEQFF.

The chain joins TRBV10-2 to TRBJ2-2; D not resolved. This CDR3 is 16 amino acids long. Germline V lookup: CDR1 WSHSY, CDR2 SAAADI. The germline V and J ends were trimmed by 4 bases and 6 bases, with 18 bases remaining between them. The CDR3 protein is CASSGQGRQWSGELFF. In DNA form, the CDR3 reads TGCGCCAGCAGTGGCCAAGGACGCCAGTGGTCCGGGGAGCTGTTTTTT.

Turning to this clone: One end of the junction varies from germline; a read error may be responsible. The V call is TRBV27, the J call TRBJ2-1; the D gene is possibly TRBD1 (7 bases). In germline, CDR1 is MNHEY, CDR2 SMNVEV (reference sequence). The length of the CDR3 is 15 residues. In DNA, the CDR3 is TGTGCCAGCAGTATATCAATCGGAGGGGGCGATGAGCAGTTCTTC. Residues: CASSISIGGGDEQFF.

The V gene is TRBV6-5, the J gene TRBJ1-3; D unclear. Germline assignment: CDR1 MNHEY and CDR2 SVGAGI. CDR3 length: 15 amino acids. The V end was cut by 6 bases, the J end by 0 bases, with 12 bases between. CDR3 sequence (DNA): TGTGCCAGCAGATTCTGGACTGACTCTGGAAACACCATATATTTT. This gives the protein CASRFWTDSGNTIYF.

This chain connects TRBV10-3 to TRBJ1-3, with D possibly being TRBD1 (5 bases). This CDR3 has 17 amino acids. Trimming took off 6 bases at V and 0 bases at J, with 18 bases between the two ends. Germline values: CDR1 ENHRY, CDR2 SYGVKD. CDR3 nucleotide sequence: TGTGCCATCAGAGTGATAAGGACACCTCACTCTGGAAACACCATATATTTT. This sequence encodes CAIRVIRTPHSGNTIYF.

The chain has TRBV7-9 and TRBJ1-2, with 12 bases that match TRBD1. J gave up 3 bases and V 3 bases, and 5 bases lay outside the gene matches. CDR1 is SEHNR and CDR2 is FQNEAQ in the germline V gene (reference sequence). The CDR3 is 16 amino acids. This chain's CDR3 is CASSFGTGGADYGYTF. In DNA form, the CDR3 reads TGTGCCAGCAGCTTCGGGACAGGGGGCGCCGACTATGGCTACACCTTC.

Only one count was recorded for this clone. V and J are TRBV19 and TRBJ2-6, with a tentative D call TRBD1 (6 bases). Trimming stripped 6 bases from V and 0 bases from J, with 12 bases between. From germline, CDR1 is LNHDA and CDR2 SQIVND (reference sequence). The CDR3 is 16 residues long. DNA of the CDR3: TGTGCCAGTAGCTTACGGGACATCTCTGGGGCCAACGTCCTGACTTTC. Its protein is CASSLRDISGANVLTF.

This clone has just one count. This chain links TRBV7-2 with TRBJ1-1, with no clear D. Trimming took 5 bases from V and 6 from J, leaving 19 bases between them. CDR1 and CDR2 (germline): SGHTA, FQGNSA. This CDR3 has 15 residues. CDR3 sequence reads: CASSLTRVVGSEAFF. The CDR3 DNA reads as TGTGCCAGCAGCCTTACCCGGGTAGTCGGTTCTGAAGCTTTCTTT.